Reported below is one TCR beta chain. Its antigen is still unknown. This sample was taken from a study of STAT3 mutations in large granular lymphocyte leukemia. Study details: Canonical activating STAT3 mutations were detected in roughly half of the longitudinally sequenced T-LGLL patients.

Points from the study as a whole: Every T-cell large granular lymphocyte leukemia patient had at least one immunodominant TCR beta clonotype. TCR clonotype switching after therapy occurred in about 30% of the 18 patients. Suggested: STAT3 mutation was not the ancestral event for these clonal expansions.

TCRdb's copy holds only in-frame clones and misses some; the assay was immunoSEQ multiplex PCR. This sample has around 17,000 clones, with 84% found just once. With 5 bases removed from V and 5 bases from J, the gap between germline ends came to 15 bases. This CDR3 has 14 amino acids. Germline loops: CDR1 MDHEN, CDR2 SYDVKM. This clonotype was sampled from a man aged 45-65 years with T-cell large granular lymphocyte leukemia. Some clones in this sample may be carry-over from other donors' samples. The chain combines TRBV28 with TRBJ2-5, with D perhaps given as TRBD1 or TRBD2 (5 bases each). The specimen sequenced was peripheral blood mononuclear cells. As DNA, the CDR3 is TGTGCCAGCAGTCCACCTCGGGGCTGGGAGACCCAGTACTTC. Translating it yields CASSPPRGWETQYF.